This T cell receptor (beta chain) was sequenced in a study of T cell responses to AZD1222 COVID-19 vaccine. The study's findings and limits: White British ancestry dominated among donors, who included more females, and clonal diversity was possibly underestimated. Spike-specific TCRs gained breadth and depth after people received two AZD1222 doses. Only a handful of AZD1222 recipients tested seropositive at baseline.

The CDR3 has 17 amino acids. Looked up from germline, CDR1 is KGHDR and CDR2 is SFDVKD. Deletions cut 1 base from V and 8 bases from J, with 19 bases between. About this clone: What it recognizes is unknown.

Generated by immunoSEQ multiplex PCR, the TCRdb table keeps only in-frame clones and is missing some. The sample comprises some 130,000 clones, approximately 88% of which are singletons, and around a sixth rests with the top ten. Sequencing was performed on peripheral blood, taken on day 0 of MenACWY control vaccination. The chain carries TRBV24-1 and TRBJ1-4; D is unclear. The sequence derives from an adult in good health. In DNA, the CDR3 is TGTGCCACCAGTGATTTCCCCCCGCCAGATGGTAGGGAAAAACTGTTTTTT. It translates to CATSDFPPPDGREKLFF.